This T cell receptor beta chain was sequenced in a study of blood T cell repertoires in COVID-19. Study details: Sites in the United States, Italy and Spain provided acute and convalescent COVID-19 samples. The cDNA or gDNA used as material had been derived from T cells, B-cell-depleted T cells, or PBMCs.

Clones were read by immunoSEQ multiplex PCR, and TCRdb kept only the in-frame ones, dropping some. The sample holds 250,000 to 300,000 clones, roughly 91% seen once. Individuals drawn from under 30 US areas were about 18 to 100 years old. Researchers sorted participants into cohorts using their self-reported clinical history. The CDR3 spans 15 residues. The germline gives CDR1 SGDLS, CDR2 YYNGEE. V was pared by 1 base and J by 0 bases, with 10 bases between. Source material: PBMCs or T cells enriched from blood (not recorded which). This clonotype was sampled from a middle-aged woman with acute COVID-19. The rearrangement links TRBV9 to TRBJ2-5; the D gene is possibly TRBD2 (5 bases). Here the CDR3 reads CASSVRTGNQETQYF. The CDR3, as DNA: TGTGCCAGCAGCGTACGTACCGGGAACCAAGAGACCCAGTACTTC.